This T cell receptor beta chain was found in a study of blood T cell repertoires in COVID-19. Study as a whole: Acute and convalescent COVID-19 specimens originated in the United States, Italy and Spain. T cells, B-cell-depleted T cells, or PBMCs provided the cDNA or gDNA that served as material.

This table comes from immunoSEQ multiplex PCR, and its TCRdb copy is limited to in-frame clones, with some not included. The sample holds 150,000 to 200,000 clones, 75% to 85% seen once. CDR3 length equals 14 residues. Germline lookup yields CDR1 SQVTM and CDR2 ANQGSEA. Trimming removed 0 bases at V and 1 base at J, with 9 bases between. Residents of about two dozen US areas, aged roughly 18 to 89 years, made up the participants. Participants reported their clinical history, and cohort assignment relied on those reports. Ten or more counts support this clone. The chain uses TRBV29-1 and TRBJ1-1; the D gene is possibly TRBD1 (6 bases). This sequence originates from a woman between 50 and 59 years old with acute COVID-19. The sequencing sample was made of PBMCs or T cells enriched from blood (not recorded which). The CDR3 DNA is TGCAGCGTTGAAGATCCCAGGGGGAACACTGAAGCTTTCTTT. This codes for CSVEDPRGNTEAFF.